This T cell receptor (beta chain) was sequenced in a study of control samples from healthy donors and cancer patients. Looked up from germline, CDR1 is WSHSY and CDR2 is SAAADI. CDR3 size: 15 residues. V gave up 5 bases and J gave up 0 bases, with 10 bases separating them. Clones were sequenced by immunoSEQ multiplex PCR, and TCRdb holds only the in-frame ones, with some missing. The data show about 130,000 clones, over 90% seen once. Material: PBMCs. This clonotype was obtained from a man between 60 and 75 years old with colorectal cancer. The genes are TRBV10-2 and TRBJ2-2, with D perhaps assigned TRBD1 or TRBD2 (6 bases each). The CDR3 spells CASSRGGSNTGELFF. In DNA form, the CDR3 reads TGCGCCAGCAGTCGAGGGGGGTCGAACACCGGGGAGCTGTTTTTT.